This T cell receptor beta chain was identified during a study of cytomegalovirus exposure and HLA in healthy donors. Overall study: The 90 to 150 validation repertoires and the 666 first-cohort repertoires shared a platform, a later analysis reported.

Points from the study as a whole: CMV antigen specificity was confirmed in vitro for a few CMV-associated chains. The study flagged about 150 TCR beta chains as cytomegalovirus-associated.

This clone appeared a single time. No antigen is known for it. The study drew the donors from its approximately 120-subject validation cohort, separate from the 666-subject first cohort. Profiling relied on immunoSEQ multiplex PCR, and the TCRdb table lists in-frame clones only, not all of them. The sample contains some 350,000 clones, around 87% of which appear only once. Germline lookup yields CDR1 SGHTA and CDR2 FQGNSA. The CDR3 length is 14 residues. Trimming took 6 bases from V and 0 from J, leaving 12 bases between them. Sequences were obtained from PBMCs. V is TRBV7-2 and J is TRBJ2-7, with D possibly called TRBD1 or TRBD2 (7 bases each). This clonotype originated in a woman younger than 45 in good health and CMV-seropositive. This chain's CDR3 is CASSQGGISYEQYF. The CDR3 DNA reads TGTGCCAGCAGTCAGGGGGGGATCTCCTACGAGCAGTACTTC. The complete variable domain, with remaining parts taken from reference TRBV7-2 and TRBJ2-7, reads GAGVSQSPSNKVTEKGKDVELRCDPISGHTALYWYRQSLGQGLEFLIYFQGNSAPDKSGLPSDRFSAERTGGSVSTLTIQRTQQEDSAVYLCASSQGGISYEQYFGPGTRLTVT.